This TCR beta chain stems from a study of metastatic and nonmetastatic thyroid tumors (dated by TCRdb to 2020 to 2021). Broadly, across the study: Repertoires were compared across peripheral blood and tumor or nodule tissue samples from malignant and benign thyroid patients.

The CDR3 has 13 amino acids, counting the end cysteine and phenylalanine. The read is trimmed to its CDR3 DNA, 39 bases read in frame from base 1. CDR1 and CDR2, looked up from the germline V gene, are MDHEN and SYDVKM. Trimming at the junction amounts to 3 bases on V and 7 bases on J, and the germline ends lie 13 bases apart. Library preparation was by PCR. Data came from an Illumina HiSeq 4000. High-throughput sequencing was used to profile the TCR beta-chain CDR3 region of every patient. For the original study's pipeline: Drawing on CDR3 differences between clinicopathological groups, the researchers built a classifier meant to tell apart patients with distant-metastatic papillary thyroid cancer. Repertoire diversity was assessed with the Shannon index, and tumor-blood repertoire similarity with the Morisita-Horn index. TCRdb reprocessing: public reads trimmed at Q25 with fastp, clones called with MiXCR, in-frame beta chains kept. The V and J calls were not made by the authors but by TCRdb's processing. This sample comprises roughly 30,000 clones, 20% to 25% of them detected only once. Approximately 40% of the sample lies in the top ten.

There are a few counts of this clone. Its antigen is not yet known. Within one base of it there is no much larger clone, and no base qualities were kept. Before undergoing thyroid surgery, none of the patients had been given any kind of treatment. Patient clinical samples collected from about 2011 to 2019 were retrospectively analysed using T-cell receptor beta sequencing. General study outcomes and caveats: TCR beta diversity was reported as significantly higher in malignant tumors than in benign nodules, in both blood and tumor samples.

The receptor's source is a female donor with papillary thyroid cancer or a benign thyroid nodule (not recorded which). Some clones in this sample may be carry-over from other donors' samples. Material for sequencing was blood. The V gene is TRBV28 and the J gene is TRBJ2-7, with TRBD2 tentatively as D gene (7 bases match). The DNA sequence is as follows: TGTGCCAGCAGTTTCGGGGGGCCGGGAGAGCAGTACTTC. This encodes CASSFGGPGEQYF.